This T cell receptor beta chain appears in the sequencing data of a study of blood T cell repertoires in COVID-19. About the study: Collection of acute and convalescent COVID-19 samples took place in the United States, Italy and Spain.

Clones were sequenced by immunoSEQ multiplex PCR, and TCRdb holds only the in-frame ones, with some missing. The sample carries about 160,000 clones, around 87% recorded once. The CDR3 contains 15 residues. J lost 9 bases, V lost 1 base, and 9 bases had no gene match. Germline CDR1 SNHLY, CDR2 FYNNEI. The source of this sequence is an older woman with COVID-19, enrolled during active disease. This sequence joins TRBV2 and TRBJ2-1; 7 bases are a match to TRBD1. The source material was peripheral blood. The CDR3 protein is CASSEEQGNVIEQFF. The CDR3 DNA sequence: TGTGCCAGCAGTGAAGAACAGGGGAACGTAATTGAGCAGTTCTTC. Drawing the rest from reference TRBV2 and TRBJ2-1, the complete variable domain is EPEVTQTPSHQVTQMGQEVILRCVPISNHLYFYWYRQILGQKVEFLVSFYNNEISEKSEIFDDQFSVERPDGSNFTLKIRSTKLEDSAMYFCASSEEQGNVIEQFFGPGTRLTVL.